The 5 T cell receptor beta chains listed next were all sequenced from one sample in a study of shared clonotypes between healthy human individuals. Clones were sequenced by immunoSEQ multiplex PCR, and TCRdb holds only the in-frame ones, with some missing. The data show fewer than 400,000 clones, over 65% seen once. Sequencing was carried out using memory CD4+ T cells sorted from blood. Subset: CD45RA-negative fraction. Every receptor here comes from a man aged 30-40 years in good health.

This rearrangement joins TRBV7-6 to TRBJ1-3; D may be TRBD1 (6 bases). CDR1 and CDR2 from the germline V gene are SGHVS and FNYEAQ. Between the trimmed V and J ends, which lost 1 base and 2 bases, there was a span of 15 bases. The CDR3 length is 17 residues. The CDR3 spells CASSLVQGTYPGNTIYF. The CDR3 DNA reads as TGTGCCAGCAGCTTAGTCCAGGGGACATACCCTGGAAACACCATATATTTT.

The CDR3 loop reads CASSRSSEQYF. The CDR3 coding sequence is TGTGCCAGCAGCCGGTCAAGCGAGCAGTACTTC. The chain recombines TRBV7-6 with TRBJ2-7; D is unclear. The germline V gene encodes CDR1 SGHVS and CDR2 FNYEAQ. Trimming left V 5 bases short and J 6 bases short, with 8 bases between. The CDR3 covers 11 residues.

The genes are TRBV29-1 and TRBJ2-5, with D possibly being TRBD1 (6 bases). Per the germline V gene, CDR1 is SQVTM and CDR2 is ANQGSEA. The CDR3 is made up of 12 amino acids. V lost 7 bases to trimming and J lost 2 bases, with 11 bases between them. For the CDR3, the DNA is TGCAGCGGAAGCAGGGGACAAGAGACCCAGTACTTC. Translated, it gives CSGSRGQETQYF.

The J gene is TRBJ1-2, the V gene TRBV6-5, with 10 bases identical to TRBD1. The V segment lost 5 bases and the J segment 3 bases; nucleotides outside the gene matches: 6. The CDR3 consists of 15 residues. The germline CDR1 and CDR2 sequences are MNHEY and SVGAGI. In DNA, the CDR3 is TGTGCCAGCAGTCGAGACGGGACAGGGGACTATGGCTACACCTTC. Translation: CASSRDGTGDYGYTF.

The chain has TRBV2 and TRBJ2-7, with 9 bases that match TRBD1. The CDR3 has 12 residues. The V and J ends lost 11 bases and 4 bases, in that order; junction bases with no gene match: 6. Per the germline V gene, CDR1 is SNHLY and CDR2 is FYNNEI. The CDR3 here is CASRDRAYEQYF. The DNA for the CDR3 is TGTGCCTCCCGGGACAGGGCTTACGAGCAGTACTTC.